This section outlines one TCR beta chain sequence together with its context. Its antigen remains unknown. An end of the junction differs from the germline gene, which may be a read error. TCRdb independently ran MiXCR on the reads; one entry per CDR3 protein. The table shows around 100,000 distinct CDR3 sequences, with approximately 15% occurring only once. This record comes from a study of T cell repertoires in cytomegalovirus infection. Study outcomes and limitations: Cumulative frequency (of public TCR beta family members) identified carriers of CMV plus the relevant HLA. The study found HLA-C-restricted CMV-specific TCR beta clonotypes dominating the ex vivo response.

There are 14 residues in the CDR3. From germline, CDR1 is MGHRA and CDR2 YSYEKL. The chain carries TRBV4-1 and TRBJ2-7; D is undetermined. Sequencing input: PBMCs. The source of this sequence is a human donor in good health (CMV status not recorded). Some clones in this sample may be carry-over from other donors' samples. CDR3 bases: TGTGCCAGCAGCCAAGAAGTGGCGTCCTACGAGCAGTACTTC. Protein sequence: CASSQEVASYEQYF.